These 2 T cell receptor beta chains originate from one sample sequenced in a study of T cells in Graves' hyperthyroidism and ophthalmopathy. Amplification of TCR beta CDR3 regions used RNA as the template. HTBI primers were used for first-round RT-PCR of the TCR CDR3. TCRdb passed the multiplex PCR reads through MiXCR, listing each CDR3 protein once. The data contain more than 450,000 distinct CDR3 sequences, 20% of them singletons. The material sequenced was blood. The receptors were gathered from a man between 35 and 55 years old with Graves' ophthalmopathy.

The V and J genes are TRBV4-3 and TRBJ1-2, with D perhaps TRBD1 (5 bases). CDR1 is LGHNA, CDR2 YSLEER, per germline. This CDR3 region has 15 residues. The germline V and J ends were trimmed by 1 base and 8 bases, with 17 bases remaining between them. This CDR3 is CASSQGGNLEGGYTF. As DNA, the CDR3 is TGCGCCAGCAGCCAAGGGGGGAACCTGGAGGGCGGCTACACCTTC.

About this clonotype: A read error may be the cause here, since a much bigger clone is one base away. The chain employs TRBV7-3 and TRBJ2-1, with D perhaps TRBD1 or TRBD2 (5 bases each). The CDR3 contains 15 residues. Germline V lookup: CDR1 SGHTA, CDR2 FQGTGA. CDR3 amino acids: CVSSLSGDSWNEQFF. The CDR3 DNA sequence: TGTGTCAGCAGCTTGAGCGGAGACAGTTGGAATGAGCAGTTCTTC.